This entry concerns a single TCR beta chain. Germline V CDR1 and CDR2: LGHNA, YSLEER. V lost 4 bases, J lost 5 bases, and 17 bases lay in between. This CDR3 has 15 amino acids. The PCR used 60 Vbeta and 13 Jbeta primers. Assay used: immunoSEQ multiplex PCR; TCRdb lists only in-frame clones, some missing. The sample consists of 79,000 or so clones, under 85% of them appearing once. The data were taken from a study of cytomegalovirus exposure and HLA in healthy donors. This receptor was obtained from a woman aged 40 to 50 in good health and CMV-seropositive. The rearrangement joins TRBV4-3 to TRBJ1-2; the D gene is possibly TRBD1 (6 bases). The specimen was PBMCs. The CDR3 nucleotides are TGCGCCAGCAGCCCTAATCTACAGGGAAGTTATGGCTACACCTTC. The encoded protein is CASSPNLQGSYGYTF.